This T cell receptor (beta chain) was profiled in a study of T cell responses to AZD1222 COVID-19 vaccine. Study details: Pooled in the analysis were second doses at about 4 or about 12 weeks.

J was trimmed by 9 bases and V by 4 bases; bases with no gene match: 5. This CDR3 has 12 amino acids. The germline V gene has CDR1 SNHLY and CDR2 FYNNEI. This clone was recorded once. Only in-frame clones appear in the TCRdb table, and some are missing; sequencing was by immunoSEQ multiplex PCR. Here the sample spans over 90,000 clones, more than 85% being singletons. The source of this sequence is an adult in good health. Sample: peripheral blood, taken on day 0 of AZD1222 vaccination. This chain joins TRBV2 and TRBJ1-1; TRBD1 matches at 7 bases. The CDR3 loop is CASSAWTGKAFF. The CDR3 nucleotides read TGTGCCAGCAGTGCCTGGACAGGAAAAGCTTTCTTT.